The clone carrying this T cell receptor (beta chain) appeared a few times. The V and J ends lost 3 bases and 3 bases, in that order; junction bases with no gene match: 5. Germline CDR1 MNHNS, CDR2 SASEGT. This CDR3 region has 15 residues. Researchers attached unique molecular identifiers to individual cDNA molecules. TCRdb reprocessed the 5' RACE reads with MiXCR, giving one entry per CDR3 protein. Of fewer than 75,000 distinct CDR3 sequences in the sample, about 17% are singletons; the top ten hold roughly 9%. This record belongs to a study of early T cells in non-severe SARS-CoV-2 infection. This TCR derives from an adult who was a healthcare worker with PCR-confirmed SARS-CoV-2 infection or an uninfected control (not recorded which). The starting material was whole blood, obtained at baseline. This chain uses TRBV6-1 with TRBJ2-3, with 8 bases aligning to TRBD1. CDR3 amino acids: CASSDRGLLTDTQYF. In DNA form, the CDR3 reads TGTGCCAGCAGTGACAGGGGGCTTTTAACAGATACGCAGTATTTT.